The clone carrying this TCR beta chain was picked up a small number of times. The antigen is not known. The data were taken from a study of Tregs in tolerant kidney transplant recipients. TCRdb keeps only in-frame clones here, not all; method: immunoSEQ multiplex PCR. The sample contains about 240,000 clones, 80% to 85% of which appear only once. Unstimulated regulatory T cells (CD4+CD25+CD127-), CD4+CD25- non-regulatory cells, CD4 and CD8 cells were FACS-sorted from thawed PBMCs. Study-level results: Expanding Tregs on activated donor B cells appeared to best identify donor-specific TCRbeta clones. No direct test of biological reproducibility was done here.

With 8 bases clipped from V and 1 base from J, the junction kept 3 bases outside the gene matches. CDR1 and CDR2 from the germline V gene are GTSNPN and SVGIG (reference sequence). The CDR3 runs 13 residues. The V and J genes are TRBV30 and TRBJ2-3, with 10 bases identical to TRBD2. The clonotype comes from a human donor in good health. Material: CD4+ T cells from blood. CDR3 amino acids: CARTSGRTDTQYF. The CDR3 DNA reads as TGTGCCAGGACTAGCGGACGCACAGATACGCAGTATTTT.